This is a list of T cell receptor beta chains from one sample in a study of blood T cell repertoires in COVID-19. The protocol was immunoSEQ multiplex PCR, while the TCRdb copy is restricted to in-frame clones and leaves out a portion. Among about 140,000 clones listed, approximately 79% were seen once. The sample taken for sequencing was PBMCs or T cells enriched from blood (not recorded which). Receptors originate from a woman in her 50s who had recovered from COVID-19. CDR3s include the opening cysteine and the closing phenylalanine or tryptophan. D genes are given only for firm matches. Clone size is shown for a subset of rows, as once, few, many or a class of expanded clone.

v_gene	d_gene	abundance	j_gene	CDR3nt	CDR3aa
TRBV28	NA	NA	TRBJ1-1	TGTGCCAGTGCCGACGCCGGGGGAGCGAACACTGAAGCTTTCTTT	CASADAGGANTEAFF
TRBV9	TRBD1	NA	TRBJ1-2	TGTGCCAGCAGCGTATGGGACAGTTTCGACTATGGCTACACCTTC	CASSVWDSFDYGYTF
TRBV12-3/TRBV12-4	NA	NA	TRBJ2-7	TGTGCCAGCTCTTGGAGGGGGGGGGACGAGCAGTACTTC	CASSWRGGDEQYF
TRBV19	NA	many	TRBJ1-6	TGTGCCAGTAGTATGATCGAGGAGGTCAATTCACCCCTCCACTTT	CASSMIEEVNSPLHF
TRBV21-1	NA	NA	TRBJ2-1	TGTGCCAGCAGCAAAGGGGACTTGTCAATGCAGCAGTTCTTC	CASSKGDLSMQQFF
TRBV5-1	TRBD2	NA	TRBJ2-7	TGCGCCAGCAGCTTGGGGGGCGGGGGTCCCTACGAGCAGTACTTC	CASSLGGGGPYEQYF
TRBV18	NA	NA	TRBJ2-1	TGTGCCAGCTCACTGGACACCAATGAGCAGTTCTTC	CASSLDTNEQFF
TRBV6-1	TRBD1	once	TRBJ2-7	TGTGCCAGCAGTGTAGCACAGGGGGCCCCCTACGAGCAGTACTTC	CASSVAQGAPYEQYF
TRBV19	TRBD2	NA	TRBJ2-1	TGTGCCAGTAGTATCGCAACTAGCGCCACGCCTGGGGAGCAGTTCTTC	CASSIATSATPGEQFF
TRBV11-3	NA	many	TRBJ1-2	TGTGCCAGCAGCTTAGGAGGGGGAAACTATGGCTACACCTTC	CASSLGGGNYGYTF
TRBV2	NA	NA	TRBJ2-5	TGTGCCAGCTTGAGGTTTAAGCGCTTCCGGGCCGGGACTCCGTACCAAGAGACCCAGTACTTC	CASLRFKRFRAGTPYQETQYF
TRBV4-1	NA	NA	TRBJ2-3	TGCGCCAGCAGCCGAAGAACCCGGCGCGACACCTCTAGCACAGATACGCAGTATTTT	CASSRRTRRDTSSTDTQYF
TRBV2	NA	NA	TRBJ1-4	TGTGCCAGCAGTGGGACCCAGGGCTCTAATGAAAAACTGTTTTTT	CASSGTQGSNEKLFF
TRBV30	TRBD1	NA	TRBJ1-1	TGTGCCTGGAGTGCCTCGGGGACAGGGCTTTCCACTGAAGCTTTCTTT	CAWSASGTGLSTEAFF
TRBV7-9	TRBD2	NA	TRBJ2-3	TGTGCCAGCCTAATTCGGGGGGGGCAAGATACGCAGTATTTT	CASLIRGGQDTQYF
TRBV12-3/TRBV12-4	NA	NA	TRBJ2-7	TGTGCCAGCAGCCCCGGGATGACCTACGAGCAGTACTTC	CASSPGMTYEQYF
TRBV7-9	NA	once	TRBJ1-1	TGTGCCAGCGACGGGGGGGCGAACACTGAAGCTTTCTTT	CASDGGANTEAFF
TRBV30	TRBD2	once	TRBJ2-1	TGTGCCTGGAGTGTACGCGGGAGATCCTACAATGAGCAGTTCTTC	CAWSVRGRSYNEQFF
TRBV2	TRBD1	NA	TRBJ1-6	TGTGCCAGCAGGGACAGGGGCCCTTCACCCCTCCACTTT	CASRDRGPSPLHF
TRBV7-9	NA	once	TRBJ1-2	TGTGCCAGCAGCCTGCCGGAGAACTATGGCTACACCTTC	CASSLPENYGYTF
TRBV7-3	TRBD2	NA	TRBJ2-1	TGTGCCAGCAGCTCGACTAGCGGGATCGATGAGCAGTTCTTC	CASSSTSGIDEQFF
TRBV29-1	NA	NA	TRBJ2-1	TGCAGCGTTGAATACCAGAATGAGCAGTTCTTC	CSVEYQNEQFF
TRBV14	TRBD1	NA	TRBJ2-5	TGTGCCAGCAGCCAGGGACAGGGTATGGAGACCCAGTACTTC	CASSQGQGMETQYF
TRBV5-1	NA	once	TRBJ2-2	TGCGCCAGCAGCTTGGGGGGCTCCCTGGGCACCGGGGAGCTGTTTTTT	CASSLGGSLGTGELFF
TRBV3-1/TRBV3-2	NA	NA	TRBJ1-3	TGTGCCAGCAGCCAAGATTACGGTTCTGTGCTGAGAAACACCATATATTTT	CASSQDYGSVLRNTIYF
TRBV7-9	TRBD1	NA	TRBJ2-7	TGTGCCAGCAGCATTACAGGGGTTTATGACTACGAGCAGTACTTC	CASSITGVYDYEQYF
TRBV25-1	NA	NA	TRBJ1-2	TGTGCCAGCAGTGAATCGTACGGAGCTAACTATGGCTACACCTTC	CASSESYGANYGYTF
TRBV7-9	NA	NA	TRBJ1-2	TGTGCCAGCAGCTTAGACAGGGCCCCTAACTATGGCTACACCTTC	CASSLDRAPNYGYTF
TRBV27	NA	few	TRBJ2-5	TGTGCCAGCAGTTCAGGGCGGACCCAGTACTTC	CASSSGRTQYF
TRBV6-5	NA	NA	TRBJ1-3	TGTGCCAGCAGTTTCGGACAGCTCTCTGGAAACATCATATATTTT	CASSFGQLSGNIIYF
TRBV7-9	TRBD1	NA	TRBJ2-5	TGTGCCAGCAGACGAGGACAGGGGTATCAAGAGACCCAGTACTTC	CASRRGQGYQETQYF
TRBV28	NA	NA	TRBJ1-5	TGTGCCACTCGAATACCACCCGGGGTAAATCAGCCCCAGCATTTT	CATRIPPGVNQPQHF
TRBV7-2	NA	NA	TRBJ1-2	TGTGCCAGCAGCTTAACTACCTATGGCTACACCTTC	CASSLTTYGYTF
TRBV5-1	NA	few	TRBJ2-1	TGCGCCAGCAGCTTTACAAGAAGGGGCAATGAGCAGTTCTTC	CASSFTRRGNEQFF
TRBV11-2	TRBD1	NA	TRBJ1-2	TGTGCCAGCAGCCAGGGGGGTTATGGCTACACCTTC	CASSQGGYGYTF
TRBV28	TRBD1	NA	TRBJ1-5	TGTGCCAGCAGTTTATCTCTACAGGGGCCTCAGCCCCAGCATTTT	CASSLSLQGPQPQHF
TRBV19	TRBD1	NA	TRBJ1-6	TGTGCCAGTAGTATCACCGGGGACAGGGTCCTCAATTCACCCCTCCACTTT	CASSITGDRVLNSPLHF
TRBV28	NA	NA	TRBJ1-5	TGTGCCAGCAGTTTATTGCTCGTGCTAAGCAATCAGCCCCAGCATTTT	CASSLLLVLSNQPQHF